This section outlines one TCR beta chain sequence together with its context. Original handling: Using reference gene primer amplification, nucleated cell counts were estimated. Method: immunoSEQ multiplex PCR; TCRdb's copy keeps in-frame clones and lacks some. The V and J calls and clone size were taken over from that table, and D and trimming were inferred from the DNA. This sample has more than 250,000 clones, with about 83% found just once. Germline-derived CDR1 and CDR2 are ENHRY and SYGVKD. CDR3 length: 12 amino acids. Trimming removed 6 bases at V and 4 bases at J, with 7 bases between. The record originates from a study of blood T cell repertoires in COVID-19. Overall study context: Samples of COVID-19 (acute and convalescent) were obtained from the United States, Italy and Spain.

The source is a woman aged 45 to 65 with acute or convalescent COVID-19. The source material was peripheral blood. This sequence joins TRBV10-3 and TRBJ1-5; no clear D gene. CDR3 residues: CAISPNNQPQHF. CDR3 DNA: TGTGCCATCAGCCCCAATAATCAGCCCCAGCATTTT.